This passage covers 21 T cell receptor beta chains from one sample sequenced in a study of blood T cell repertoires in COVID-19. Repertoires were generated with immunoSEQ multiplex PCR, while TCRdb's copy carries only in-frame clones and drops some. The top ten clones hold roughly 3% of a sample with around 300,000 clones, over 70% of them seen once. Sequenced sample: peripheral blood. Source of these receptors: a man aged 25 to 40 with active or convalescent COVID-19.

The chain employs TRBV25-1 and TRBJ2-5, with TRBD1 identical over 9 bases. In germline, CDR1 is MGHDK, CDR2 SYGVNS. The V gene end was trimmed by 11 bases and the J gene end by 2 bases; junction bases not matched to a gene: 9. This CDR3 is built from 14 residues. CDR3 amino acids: CAAGRQGEQETQYF. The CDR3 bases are TGTGCCGCTGGGAGACAGGGGGAGCAAGAGACCCAGTACTTC. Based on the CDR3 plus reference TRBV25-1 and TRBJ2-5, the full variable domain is EADIYQTPRYLVIGTGKKITLECSQTMGHDKMYWYQQDPGMELHLIHYSYGVNSTEKGDLSSESTVSRIRTEHFPLTLESARPSHTSQYLCAAGRQGEQETQYFGPGTRLLVL.

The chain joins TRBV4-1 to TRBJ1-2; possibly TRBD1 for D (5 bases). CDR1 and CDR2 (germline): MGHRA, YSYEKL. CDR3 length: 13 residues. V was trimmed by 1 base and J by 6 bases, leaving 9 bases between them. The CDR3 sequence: CASSQVVRDGYTF. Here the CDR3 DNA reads TGCGCCAGCAGCCAAGTGGTCAGGGATGGCTACACCTTC.

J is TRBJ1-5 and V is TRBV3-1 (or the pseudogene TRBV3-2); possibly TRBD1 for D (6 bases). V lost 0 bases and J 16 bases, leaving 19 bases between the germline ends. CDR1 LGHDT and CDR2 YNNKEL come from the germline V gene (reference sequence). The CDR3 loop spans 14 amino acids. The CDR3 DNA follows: TGTGCCAGCAGCCAAGATCCATCAAGGCCGGGACAACATTTT. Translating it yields CASSQDPSRPGQHF.

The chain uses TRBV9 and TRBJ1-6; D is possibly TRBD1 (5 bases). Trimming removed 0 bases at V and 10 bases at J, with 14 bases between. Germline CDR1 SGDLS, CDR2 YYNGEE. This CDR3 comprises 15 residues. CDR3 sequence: CASSVDGRDQSPLHF. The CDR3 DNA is TGTGCCAGCAGCGTAGACGGCAGGGATCAGTCACCCCTCCACTTT.

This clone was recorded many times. CDR3 loop: CASSLARPFSSYEQYF. The CDR3 DNA reads TGTGCCAGCAGCTTAGCGAGGCCGTTTAGCTCCTACGAGCAGTACTTC. The V call is TRBV7-8, the J call TRBJ2-7; D gene unclear. CDR1 SGHVS and CDR2 FQNEAQ come from the germline V gene. The V end lost 0 bases, the J end lost 0 bases, and 12 bases lay between the germline ends. The CDR3 length is 16 residues. The variable domain in full, completed from reference TRBV7-8 and TRBJ2-7, reads GAGVSQSPRYKVAKRGQDVALRCDPISGHVSLFWYQQALGQGPEFLTYFQNEAQLDKSGLPSDRFFAERPEGSVSTLKIQRTQQEDSAVYLCASSLARPFSSYEQYFGPGTRLTVT.

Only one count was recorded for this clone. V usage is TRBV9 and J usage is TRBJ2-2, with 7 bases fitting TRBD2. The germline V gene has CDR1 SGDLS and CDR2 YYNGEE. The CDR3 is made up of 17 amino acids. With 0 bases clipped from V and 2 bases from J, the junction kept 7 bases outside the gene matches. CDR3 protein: CASSVAGGGLNTGELFF. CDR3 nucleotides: TGTGCCAGCAGCGTAGCGGGCGGGGGACTTAACACCGGGGAGCTGTTTTTT.

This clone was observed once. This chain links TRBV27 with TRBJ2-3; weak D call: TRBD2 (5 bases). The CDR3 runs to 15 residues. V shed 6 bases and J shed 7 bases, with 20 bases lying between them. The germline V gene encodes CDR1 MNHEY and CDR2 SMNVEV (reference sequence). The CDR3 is CASSLTGLLRNTQYF. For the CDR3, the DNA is TGTGCCAGCAGCCTGACCGGACTCTTAAGGAATACGCAGTATTTT.

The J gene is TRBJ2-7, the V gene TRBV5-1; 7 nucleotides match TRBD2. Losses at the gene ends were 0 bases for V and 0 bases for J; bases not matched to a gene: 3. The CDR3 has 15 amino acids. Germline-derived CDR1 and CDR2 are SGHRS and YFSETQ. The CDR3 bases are TGCGCCAGCAGCTTGGCGGGAGGCCTCTCCTACGAGCAGTACTTC. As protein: CASSLAGGLSYEQYF.

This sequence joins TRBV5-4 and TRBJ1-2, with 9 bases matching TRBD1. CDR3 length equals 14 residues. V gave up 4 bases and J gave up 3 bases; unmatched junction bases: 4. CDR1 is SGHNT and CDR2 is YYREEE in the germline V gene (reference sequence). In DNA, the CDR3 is TGTGCCAGCAGCAACAGGGGGCAGGACTATGGCTACACCTTC. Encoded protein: CASSNRGQDYGYTF.

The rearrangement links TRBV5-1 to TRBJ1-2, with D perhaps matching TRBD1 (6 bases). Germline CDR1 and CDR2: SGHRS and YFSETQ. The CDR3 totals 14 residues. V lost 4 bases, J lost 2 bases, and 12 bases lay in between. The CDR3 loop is CASSLGQQNYGYTF. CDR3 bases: TGCGCCAGCAGCCTAGGACAGCAGAACTATGGCTACACCTTC. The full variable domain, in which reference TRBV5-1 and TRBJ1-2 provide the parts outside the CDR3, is KAGVTQTPRYLIKTRGQQVTLSCSPISGHRSVSWYQQTPGQGLQFLFEYFSETQRNKGNFPGRFSGRQFSNSRSEMNVSTLELGDSALYLCASSLGQQNYGYTFGSGTRLTVV.

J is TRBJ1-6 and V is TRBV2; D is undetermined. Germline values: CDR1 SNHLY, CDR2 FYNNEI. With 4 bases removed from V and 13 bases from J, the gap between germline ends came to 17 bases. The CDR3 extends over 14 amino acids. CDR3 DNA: TGTGCCAGCAGTGTGGACTCCCAAAACGGGCCCCTCCACTTT. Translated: CASSVDSQNGPLHF.

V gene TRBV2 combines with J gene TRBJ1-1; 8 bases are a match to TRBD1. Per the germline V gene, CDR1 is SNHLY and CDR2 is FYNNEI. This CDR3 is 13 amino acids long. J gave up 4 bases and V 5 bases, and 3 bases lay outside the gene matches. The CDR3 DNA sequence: TGTGCCAGCAGTACCACAGGGGGCACTGAAGCTTTCTTT. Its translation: CASSTTGGTEAFF. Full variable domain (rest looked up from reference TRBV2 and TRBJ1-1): EPEVTQTPSHQVTQMGQEVILRCVPISNHLYFYWYRQILGQKVEFLVSFYNNEISEKSEIFDDQFSVERPDGSNFTLKIRSTKLEDSAMYFCASSTTGGTEAFFGQGTRLTVV.

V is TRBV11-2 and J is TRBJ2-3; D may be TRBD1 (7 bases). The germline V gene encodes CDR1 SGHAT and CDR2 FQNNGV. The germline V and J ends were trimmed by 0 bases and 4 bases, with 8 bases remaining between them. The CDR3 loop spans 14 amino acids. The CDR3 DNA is TGTGCCAGCAGCTTAGACAGGGGGGCAGATACGCAGTATTTT. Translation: CASSLDRGADTQYF.

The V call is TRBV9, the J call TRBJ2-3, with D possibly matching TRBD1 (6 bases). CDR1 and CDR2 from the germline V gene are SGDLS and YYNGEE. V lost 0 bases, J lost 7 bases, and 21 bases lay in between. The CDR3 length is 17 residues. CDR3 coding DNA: TGTGCCAGCAGCGTAGATAGTAGGACAGAACCCCCACATACGCAGTATTTT. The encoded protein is CASSVDSRTEPPHTQYF. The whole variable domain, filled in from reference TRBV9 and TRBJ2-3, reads DSGVTQTPKHLITATGQRVTLRCSPRSGDLSVYWYQQSLDQGLQFLIQYYNGEERAKGNILERFSAQQFPDLHSELNLSSLELGDSALYFCASSVDSRTEPPHTQYFGPGTRLTVL.

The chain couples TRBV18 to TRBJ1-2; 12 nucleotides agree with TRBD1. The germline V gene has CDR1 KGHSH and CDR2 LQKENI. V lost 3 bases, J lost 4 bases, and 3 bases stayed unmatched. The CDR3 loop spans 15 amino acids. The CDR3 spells CASSPGTGGIYGYTF. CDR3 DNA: TGTGCCAGCTCACCTGGGACAGGGGGCATCTATGGCTACACCTTC.

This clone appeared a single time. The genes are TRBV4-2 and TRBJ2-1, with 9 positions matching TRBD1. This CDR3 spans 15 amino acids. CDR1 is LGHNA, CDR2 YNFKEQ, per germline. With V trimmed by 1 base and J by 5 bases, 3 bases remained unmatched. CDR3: CASSQGDRVHNEQFF. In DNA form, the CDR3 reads TGTGCCAGCAGCCAAGGGGACAGGGTCCACAATGAGCAGTTCTTC.

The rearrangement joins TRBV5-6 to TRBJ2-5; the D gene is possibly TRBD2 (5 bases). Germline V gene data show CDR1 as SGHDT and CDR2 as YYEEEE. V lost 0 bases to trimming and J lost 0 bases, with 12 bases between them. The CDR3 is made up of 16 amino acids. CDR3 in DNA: TGTGCCAGCAGCTTGGCCGAAAAGCGGTACCAAGAGACCCAGTACTTC. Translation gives CASSLAEKRYQETQYF.

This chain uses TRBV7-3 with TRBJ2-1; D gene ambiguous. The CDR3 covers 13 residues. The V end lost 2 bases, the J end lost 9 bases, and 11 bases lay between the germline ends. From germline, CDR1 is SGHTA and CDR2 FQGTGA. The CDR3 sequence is CASSLSSNSEQFF. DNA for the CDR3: TGTGCCAGCAGCTTATCCAGCAACAGTGAGCAGTTCTTC.

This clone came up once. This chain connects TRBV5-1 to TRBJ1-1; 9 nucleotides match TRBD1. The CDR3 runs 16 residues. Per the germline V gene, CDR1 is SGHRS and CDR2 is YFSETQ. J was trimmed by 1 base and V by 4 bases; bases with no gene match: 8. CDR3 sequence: CASSLGQGVSNTEAFF. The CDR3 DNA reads TGCGCCAGCAGCCTGGGACAGGGAGTATCGAACACTGAAGCTTTCTTT.

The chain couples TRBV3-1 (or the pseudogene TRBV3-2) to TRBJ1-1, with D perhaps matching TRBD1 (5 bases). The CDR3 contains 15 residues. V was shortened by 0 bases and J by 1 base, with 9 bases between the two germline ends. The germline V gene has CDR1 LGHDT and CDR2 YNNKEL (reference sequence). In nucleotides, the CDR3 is TGTGCCAGCAGCCAAGATTGGAGGGGGAACACTGAAGCTTTCTTT. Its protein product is CASSQDWRGNTEAFF.

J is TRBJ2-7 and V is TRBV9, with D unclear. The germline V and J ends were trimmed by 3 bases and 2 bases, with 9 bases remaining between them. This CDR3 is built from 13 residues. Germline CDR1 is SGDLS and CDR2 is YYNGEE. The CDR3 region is CASSAPGTYEQYF. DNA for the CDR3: TGTGCCAGCAGCGCTCCAGGCACCTACGAGCAGTACTTC.